This TCR beta chain originates from a study of blood T cell repertoires in COVID-19. Overall study: The United States, Italy and Spain provided the acute and convalescent COVID-19 samples.

The table lists this clone with a count of one. This CDR3 spans 14 amino acids. The ends were cut back, 6 bases at V and 1 base at J, with 12 bases in the middle. Germline CDR1 and CDR2: LGHDT and YNNKEL (reference sequence). Some clones are missing from TCRdb's copy, which holds only in-frame ones; the method was immunoSEQ multiplex PCR. The sample contains about 26,000 clones, roughly 91% of which appear only once. This sequence joins TRBV3-1 (or the pseudogene TRBV3-2) and TRBJ1-1, with a possible D match to TRBD1 (6 bases). This clonotype was sampled from a human donor in a cohort sampled during active COVID-19. The donor label of this sample is uncertain. The sequencing input was peripheral blood. CDR3 sequence (DNA): TGTGCCAGCAGTTTACTGACAGGGAACACTGAAGCTTTCTTT. It specifies CASSLLTGNTEAFF.